The T cell receptor (beta chain) described here comes from a study of cytomegalovirus exposure and HLA in healthy donors. PCR used 60 Vbeta primers and 13 Jbeta primers. This table comes from immunoSEQ multiplex PCR, and its TCRdb copy is limited to in-frame clones, with some not included. The sample yields about 160,000 clones, around 77% seen once. This CDR3 is built from 12 residues. V was clipped by 3 bases and J by 6 bases; unmatched bases: 1. The germline gives CDR1 LGHNA, CDR2 YSLEER. The chain is built from TRBV4-3 and TRBJ2-7; 8 bases match TRBD1. This sequence was found in a man between 45 and 60 years old in good health and CMV-seropositive. Sequencing was carried out using PBMCs. The CDR3 DNA sequence: TGCGCCAGCAGCCACGACAGGGGCGAGCAGTACTTC. It specifies CASSHDRGEQYF.